The following is a TCR beta chain sequence with its context. Its antigen target is currently unknown. No clone much larger than this one lies a single base away; base qualities are absent. The data were obtained in a study of control samples from healthy donors and cancer patients (dated by TCRdb to the early 2020s). The germline ends are 10 bases apart after V is trimmed by 3 bases and J by 5 bases. Per the germline V gene, LGHNA is the CDR1 and YNFKEQ is the CDR2. Reading from cysteine to phenylalanine, the CDR3 counts 13 amino acids. Only the CDR3 region is kept as DNA, spanning 39 bases read in frame from base 1. Library preparation was by the immunoSEQ multiplex PCR assay. TCRdb took over this immuneACCESS table, retaining in-frame rearrangements with V and J assigned. Such tables are incomplete; in checked studies, under half of the missing clones stem from an unresolved V gene, and the remainder is unexplained. A total of 190,000 or so clones appear in this sample, about 93% of them only once. The top ten clones comprise more than 1.1% of the sample.

Sequenced: blood. This TCR came from a man aged 18 to 29 in good health. This sequence uses TRBV4-2 and TRBJ1-2, with a weak D call of TRBD1 (5 bases match). The CDR3 region has the sequence CASSHLTAYGYTF. Read as DNA, the sequence is TGTGCCAGCAGCCACCTGACAGCTTATGGCTACACCTTC.